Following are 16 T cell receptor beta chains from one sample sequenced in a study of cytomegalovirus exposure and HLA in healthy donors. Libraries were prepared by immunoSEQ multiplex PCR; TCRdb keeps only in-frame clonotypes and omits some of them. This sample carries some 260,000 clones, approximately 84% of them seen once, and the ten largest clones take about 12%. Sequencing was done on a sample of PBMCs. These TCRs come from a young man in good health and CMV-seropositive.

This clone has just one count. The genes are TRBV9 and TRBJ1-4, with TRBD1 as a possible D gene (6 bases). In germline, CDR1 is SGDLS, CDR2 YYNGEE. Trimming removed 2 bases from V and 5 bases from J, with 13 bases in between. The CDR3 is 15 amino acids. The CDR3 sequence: CASSVQGSGNEKLFF. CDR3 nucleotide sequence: TGTGCCAGCAGCGTGCAGGGGAGTGGGAATGAAAAACTGTTTTTT.

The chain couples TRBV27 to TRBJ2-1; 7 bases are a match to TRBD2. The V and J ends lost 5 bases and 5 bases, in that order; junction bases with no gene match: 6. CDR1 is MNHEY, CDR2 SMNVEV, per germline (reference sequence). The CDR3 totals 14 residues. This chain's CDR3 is CASSTGGTHNEQFF. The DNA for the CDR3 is TGTGCCAGCAGTACGGGAGGAACCCACAATGAGCAGTTCTTC.

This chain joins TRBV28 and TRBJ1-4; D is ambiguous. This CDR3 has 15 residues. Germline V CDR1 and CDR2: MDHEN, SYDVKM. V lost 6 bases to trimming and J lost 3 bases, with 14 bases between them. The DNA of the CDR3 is TGTGCCAGCAGCCCCATTGGGTCAGCTAATGAAAAACTGTTTTTT. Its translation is CASSPIGSANEKLFF.

The CDR3, as DNA: TGTGCCAGCAGCTTAGATCGGACGGGACAGGGGAACAATCAGCCCCAGCATTTT. Protein product: CASSLDRTGQGNNQPQHF. The gene calls are TRBV11-2 and TRBJ1-5; 10 bases fit TRBD1. The V gene's germline CDR1 is SGHAT and CDR2 FQNNGV. The CDR3 has 18 residues. Germline trimming cut 0 bases from V and 3 bases from J; bases unmatched to any gene: 8.

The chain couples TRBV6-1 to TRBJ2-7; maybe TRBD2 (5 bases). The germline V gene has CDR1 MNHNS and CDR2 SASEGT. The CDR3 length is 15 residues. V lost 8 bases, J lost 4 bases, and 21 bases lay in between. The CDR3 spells CASERILRGYYEQYF. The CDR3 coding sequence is TGTGCCAGCGAGCGGATTCTTCGCGGATATTACGAGCAGTACTTC.

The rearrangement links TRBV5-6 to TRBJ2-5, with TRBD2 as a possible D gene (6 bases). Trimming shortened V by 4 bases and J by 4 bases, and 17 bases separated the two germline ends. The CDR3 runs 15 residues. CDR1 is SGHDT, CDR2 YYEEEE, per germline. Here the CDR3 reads CASSPTHGSRETQYF. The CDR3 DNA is TGTGCCAGCAGCCCAACTCACGGGAGTAGAGAGACCCAGTACTTC.

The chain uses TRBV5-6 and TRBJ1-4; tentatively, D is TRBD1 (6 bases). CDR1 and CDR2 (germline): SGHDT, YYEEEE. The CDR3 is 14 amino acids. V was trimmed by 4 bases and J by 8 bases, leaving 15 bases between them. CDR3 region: CASSQGHLPEKLFF. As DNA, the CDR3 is TGTGCCAGCAGCCAGGGACACCTTCCCGAAAAACTGTTTTTT.

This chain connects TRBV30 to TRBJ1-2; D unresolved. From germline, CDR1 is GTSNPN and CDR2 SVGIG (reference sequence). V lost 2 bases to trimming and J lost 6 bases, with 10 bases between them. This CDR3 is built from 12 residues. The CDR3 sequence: CAWSSTVHGYTF. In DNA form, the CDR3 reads TGTGCCTGGAGTTCTACCGTACATGGCTACACCTTC.

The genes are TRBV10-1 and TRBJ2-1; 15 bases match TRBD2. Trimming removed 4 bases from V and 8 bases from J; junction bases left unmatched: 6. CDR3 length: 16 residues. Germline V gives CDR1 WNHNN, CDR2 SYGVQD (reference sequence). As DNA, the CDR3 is TGCGCCAGCAGTGCCGGGACTAGCGGGAGGATCGATGAGCAGTTCTTC. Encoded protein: CASSAGTSGRIDEQFF.

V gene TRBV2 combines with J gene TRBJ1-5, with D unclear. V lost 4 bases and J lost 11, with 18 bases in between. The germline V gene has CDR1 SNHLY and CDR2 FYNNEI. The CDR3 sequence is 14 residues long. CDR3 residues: CASSVNPGSTSQHF. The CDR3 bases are TGTGCCAGCAGTGTCAATCCGGGTTCCACGTCCCAGCATTTT.

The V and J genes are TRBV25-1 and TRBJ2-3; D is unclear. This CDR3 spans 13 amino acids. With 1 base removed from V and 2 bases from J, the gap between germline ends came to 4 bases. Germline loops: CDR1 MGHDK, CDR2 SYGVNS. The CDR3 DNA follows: TGTGCCAGCAGTGAATCAAACACAGATACGCAGTATTTT. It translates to CASSESNTDTQYF.

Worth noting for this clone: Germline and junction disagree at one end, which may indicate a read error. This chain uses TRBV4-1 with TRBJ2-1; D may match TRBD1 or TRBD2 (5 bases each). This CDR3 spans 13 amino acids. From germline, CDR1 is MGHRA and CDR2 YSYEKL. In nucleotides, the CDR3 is TGCGCCAGCAGCCAAGCAGGGAATCGGGATCCGGTCTTC. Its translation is CASSQAGNRDPVF.

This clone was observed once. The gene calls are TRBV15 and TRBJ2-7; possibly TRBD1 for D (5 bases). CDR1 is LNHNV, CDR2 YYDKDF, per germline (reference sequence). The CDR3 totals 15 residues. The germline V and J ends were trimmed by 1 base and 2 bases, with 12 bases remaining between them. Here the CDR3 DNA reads TGTGCCACCAGCAGAGCATCACAGGCCCCCTACGAGCAGTACTTC. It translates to CATSRASQAPYEQYF.

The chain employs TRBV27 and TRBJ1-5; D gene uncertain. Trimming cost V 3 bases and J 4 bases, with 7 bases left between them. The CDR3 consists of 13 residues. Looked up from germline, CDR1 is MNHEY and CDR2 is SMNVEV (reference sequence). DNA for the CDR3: TGTGCCAGCAGTTTGACCCGGAATCAGCCCCAGCATTTT. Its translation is CASSLTRNQPQHF.

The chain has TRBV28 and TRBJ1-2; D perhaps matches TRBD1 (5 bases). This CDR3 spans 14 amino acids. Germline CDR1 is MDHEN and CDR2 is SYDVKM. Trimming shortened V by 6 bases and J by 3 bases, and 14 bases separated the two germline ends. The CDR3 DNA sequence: TGTGCCAGCAGCTTAGTTGGGGCCCACTATGGCTACACCTTC. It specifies CASSLVGAHYGYTF.

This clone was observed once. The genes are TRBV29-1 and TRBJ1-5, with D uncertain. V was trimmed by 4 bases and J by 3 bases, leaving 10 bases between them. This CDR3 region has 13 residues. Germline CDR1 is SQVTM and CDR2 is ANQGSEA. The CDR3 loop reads CSVVPGYNQPQHF. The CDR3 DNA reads TGCAGCGTTGTCCCGGGGTACAATCAGCCCCAGCATTTT.